Listed below are T cell receptor beta chains from one sample, sequenced in a study of beta chain features in type 1 diabetes. Sequencing was performed with immunoSEQ multiplex PCR; in TCRdb, only in-frame clones are kept and a portion is missing. The data contain 160,000 or so clones, 8.5% to 10% of them singletons. Input material: central memory CD4+ T cells from blood. The origin of the receptors is a woman aged 25 to 39 with type 1 diabetes. Each CDR3 is given with its conserved first and last residue. The D gene is left open where the match is weak. Clone size, where shown, is once, few, many, or a class for clones that have expanded.

D gene: NA
clone size: NA
J gene: TRBJ2-1
V gene: TRBV29-1
CDR3 DNA: TGCAGCGCCCAACAGGGCCCTGAGTTGGGCGATGAGCAGTTCTTC
CDR3 protein: CSAQQGPELGDEQFF

D gene: TRBD2
clone size: few
J gene: TRBJ2-3
V gene: TRBV9
CDR3 DNA: TGTGCCAGCAGCGTAGGACTAGCTATCGATACGCAGTATTTT
CDR3 protein: CASSVGLAIDTQYF

D gene: NA
clone size: few
J gene: TRBJ1-2
V gene: TRBV30
CDR3 DNA: TGTGCCTGGAATGGAGATGAGGCCTATGGCTACACCTTC
CDR3 protein: CAWNGDEAYGYTF

D gene: NA
clone size: NA
J gene: TRBJ2-3
V gene: TRBV11-2
CDR3 DNA: TGTGCCAGCAGCAATGCGGGGGCCAGGGCATACACGCAGTATTTT
CDR3 protein: CASSNAGARAYTQYF

D gene: TRBD1
clone size: NA
J gene: TRBJ2-1
V gene: TRBV5-1
CDR3 DNA: TGCGCCAGCAGCTTGTCCGGGACAGGGACCGCCAATGAGCAGTTCTTC
CDR3 protein: CASSLSGTGTANEQFF

D gene: NA
clone size: many
J gene: TRBJ1-1
V gene: TRBV30
CDR3 DNA: TGTGCCTGGAGAACTCGACAGACCTTGGCTGAAGCTTTCTTT
CDR3 protein: CAWRTRQTLAEAFF

D gene: TRBD1
clone size: NA
J gene: TRBJ2-7
V gene: TRBV28
CDR3 DNA: TGTGCCAGCAGTTTATACACCAGGGGGAGTTACGAGCAGTACTTC
CDR3 protein: CASSLYTRGSYEQYF

D gene: TRBD2
clone size: NA
J gene: TRBJ2-1
V gene: TRBV7-2
CDR3 DNA: TGTGCCAGCAGTTCGGGACTAGGTTTCTATGAGCAGTTCTTC
CDR3 protein: CASSSGLGFYEQFF

D gene: TRBD1
clone size: NA
J gene: TRBJ2-5
V gene: TRBV4-1
CDR3 DNA: TGCGCCAGCAGCCTTCCCGACAGGGAGCAAGAGACCCAGTACTTC
CDR3 protein: CASSLPDREQETQYF

D gene: TRBD2
clone size: few
J gene: TRBJ2-2
V gene: TRBV30
CDR3 DNA: TGTGCCTGGAGTCGGGGACTAGCGGGTGCCGGGGAGCTGTTTTTT
CDR3 protein: CAWSRGLAGAGELFF

D gene: NA
clone size: many
J gene: TRBJ2-2
V gene: TRBV7-2
CDR3 DNA: TGTGCCAGCAGCCAGGACTCACGAACCGGGGAGCTGTTTTTT
CDR3 protein: CASSQDSRTGELFF

D gene: TRBD2
clone size: few
J gene: TRBJ2-1
V gene: TRBV9
CDR3 DNA: TGTGCCAGCAGCGTCCAAGTAGCGGGAGGCGGCAGGGAGCAGTTCTTC
CDR3 protein: CASSVQVAGGGREQFF

D gene: TRBD2
clone size: many
J gene: TRBJ2-1
V gene: TRBV5-6
CDR3 DNA: TGTGCCAGCAGCTTGACTTGGGGACTACGGAATAATGAGCAGTTCTTC
CDR3 protein: CASSLTWGLRNNEQFF

D gene: NA
clone size: NA
J gene: TRBJ2-5
V gene: TRBV10-3
CDR3 DNA: TGTGCCATCAAAACCGGGCCAGGGGAGACCCAGTACTTC
CDR3 protein: CAIKTGPGETQYF

D gene: NA
clone size: few
J gene: TRBJ1-5
V gene: TRBV2
CDR3 DNA: TGTGCCAGCAGCCCCGAAGCTTATCAGCCCCAGCATTTT
CDR3 protein: CASSPEAYQPQHF

D gene: NA
clone size: NA
J gene: TRBJ1-1
V gene: TRBV7-9
CDR3 DNA: TGTGCCAGCAGCTACTACGGATCCACTGAAGCTTTCTTT
CDR3 protein: CASSYYGSTEAFF

D gene: TRBD2
clone size: few
J gene: TRBJ2-5
V gene: TRBV28
CDR3 DNA: TGTGCCAGCAGTTCCGGGGGACTAGAGGACGTGACCCAGTACTTC
CDR3 protein: CASSSGGLEDVTQYF

D gene: NA
clone size: NA
J gene: TRBJ2-7
V gene: TRBV4-1
CDR3 DNA: TGCGCCAGCAGCCAACTGGAACTCCGGAGCGAGCAGTACTTC
CDR3 protein: CASSQLELRSEQYF

D gene: TRBD1
clone size: NA
J gene: TRBJ2-4
V gene: TRBV11-3
CDR3 DNA: TGTGCCAGCAGCACATTATCCGGGACAGGGGGTAACATTCAGTACTTC
CDR3 protein: CASSTLSGTGGNIQYF

D gene: TRBD2
clone size: NA
J gene: TRBJ2-7
V gene: TRBV4-2
CDR3 DNA: TGTGCCAGCAGCCACTCAAGCGGGAGGGACTCCTACGAGCAGTACTTC
CDR3 protein: CASSHSSGRDSYEQYF